One T cell receptor beta chain is described in this entry. These data originate in a study of blood T cell repertoires in COVID-19. Background on the study: T cells, B-cell-depleted T cells, or PBMCs supplied cDNA or gDNA.

Generated by immunoSEQ multiplex PCR, the TCRdb table keeps only in-frame clones and is missing some. The sample has under 200,000 clones, 75% to 85% seen once. This study enrolled people aged 18 to 89 from roughly 24 US geographic areas. Input material: PBMCs or T cells enriched from blood (not recorded which). The receptor's source is an older woman who had recovered from COVID-19.

In DNA, the CDR3 is TGTGCCAGCTCACTAGGCCGGGACAGGGGATATGGCTACACCTTC. Amino acids: CASSLGRDRGYGYTF. The chain has TRBV18 and TRBJ1-2; 10 positions agree with TRBD1. This CDR3 has 15 amino acids. CDR1 is KGHSH, CDR2 LQKENI, per germline. J gave up 5 bases and V 4 bases, and 7 bases lay outside the gene matches.